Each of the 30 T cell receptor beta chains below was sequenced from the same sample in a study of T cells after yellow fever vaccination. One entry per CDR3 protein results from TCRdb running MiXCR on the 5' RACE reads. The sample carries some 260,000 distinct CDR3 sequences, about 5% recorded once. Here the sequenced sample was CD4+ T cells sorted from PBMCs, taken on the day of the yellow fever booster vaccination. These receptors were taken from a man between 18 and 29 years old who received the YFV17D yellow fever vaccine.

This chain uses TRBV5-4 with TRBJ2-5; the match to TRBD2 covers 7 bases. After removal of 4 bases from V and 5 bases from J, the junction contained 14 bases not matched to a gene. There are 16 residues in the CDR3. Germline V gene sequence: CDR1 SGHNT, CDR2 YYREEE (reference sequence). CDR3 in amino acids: CASSPGLREGGETQYF. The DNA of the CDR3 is TGTGCCAGCAGCCCGGGACTACGGGAAGGCGGGGAGACCCAGTACTTC. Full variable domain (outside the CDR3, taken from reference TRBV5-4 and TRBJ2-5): ETGVTQSPTHLIKTRGQQVTLRCSSQSGHNTVSWYQQALGQGPQFIFQYYREEENGRGNFPPRFSGLQFPNYSSELNVNALELDDSALYLCASSPGLREGGETQYFGPGTRLLVL.

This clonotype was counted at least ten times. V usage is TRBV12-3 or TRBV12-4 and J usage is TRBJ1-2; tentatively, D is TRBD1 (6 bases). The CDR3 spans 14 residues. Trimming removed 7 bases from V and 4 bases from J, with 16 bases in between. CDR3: CASKYRVDSYGYTF. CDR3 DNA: TGTGCCAGCAAGTACAGGGTTGATTCCTATGGCTACACCTTC.

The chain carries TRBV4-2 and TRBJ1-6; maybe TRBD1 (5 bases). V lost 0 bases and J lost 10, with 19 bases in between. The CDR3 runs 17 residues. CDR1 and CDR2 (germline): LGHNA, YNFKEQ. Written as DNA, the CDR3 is TGTGCCAGCAGCCAAGATTCGACGGGGGTACGGTTGTCACCCCTCCACTTT. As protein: CASSQDSTGVRLSPLHF.

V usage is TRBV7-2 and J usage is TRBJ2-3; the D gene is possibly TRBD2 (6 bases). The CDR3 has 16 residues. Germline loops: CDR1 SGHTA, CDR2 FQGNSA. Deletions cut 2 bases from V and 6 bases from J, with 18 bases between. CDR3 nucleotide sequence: TGTGCCAGCAGCTTACGGGAGTGGGGGGATTATGATACGCAGTATTTT. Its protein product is CASSLREWGDYDTQYF.

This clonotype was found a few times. As DNA, the CDR3 is TGTGCCAGCAGGGGTTTCGGAGATACGCAGTATTTT. It translates to CASRGFGDTQYF. The V and J genes are TRBV6-5 and TRBJ2-3; D uncertain. The CDR3 extends over 12 amino acids. Trimming cost V 6 bases and J 5 bases, with 9 bases left between them. CDR1 and CDR2 (germline): MNHEY, SVGAGI.

CDR3 nucleotide sequence: TGTGCCAGCAGTCTTAGCGGGATCACAGATACGCAGTATTTT. As protein: CASSLSGITDTQYF. This chain connects TRBV2 to TRBJ2-3; TRBD2 matches at 8 bases. The CDR3 spans 14 residues. Trimming removed 5 bases from V and 2 bases from J; junction bases left unmatched: 3. The V gene's germline CDR1 is SNHLY and CDR2 FYNNEI.

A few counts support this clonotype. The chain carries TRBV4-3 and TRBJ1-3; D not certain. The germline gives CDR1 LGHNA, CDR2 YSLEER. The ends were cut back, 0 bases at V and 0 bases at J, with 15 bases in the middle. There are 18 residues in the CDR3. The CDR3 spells CASSQDAAKLSSGNTIYF. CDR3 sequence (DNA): TGCGCCAGCAGCCAAGACGCTGCAAAGTTGAGCTCTGGAAACACCATATATTTT.

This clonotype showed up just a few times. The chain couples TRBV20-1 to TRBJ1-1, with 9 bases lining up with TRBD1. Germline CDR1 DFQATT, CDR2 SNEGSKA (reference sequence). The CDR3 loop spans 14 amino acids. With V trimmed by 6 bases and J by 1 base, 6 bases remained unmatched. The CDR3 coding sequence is TGCAGTGCCGGACAGGGGAACGCGAACACTGAAGCTTTCTTT. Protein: CSAGQGNANTEAFF.

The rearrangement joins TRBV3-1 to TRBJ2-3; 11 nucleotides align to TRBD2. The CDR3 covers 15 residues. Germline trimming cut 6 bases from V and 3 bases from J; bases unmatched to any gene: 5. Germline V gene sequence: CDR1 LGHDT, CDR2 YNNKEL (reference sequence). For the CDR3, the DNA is TGTGCCAGCAGTGGGACTAGCGGACCTACAGATACGCAGTATTTT. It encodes CASSGTSGPTDTQYF.

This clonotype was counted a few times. The chain's CDR3 is CASSLSAGTSWETQYF. The CDR3 coding sequence is TGTGCCAGCAGCCTAAGTGCAGGGACTAGCTGGGAGACCCAGTACTTC. This chain links TRBV7-2 with TRBJ2-5; TRBD2 matches 9 bases. The CDR3 is 16 residues long. Trimming took 5 bases from V and 5 from J; bases not matched to a gene: 12. Looked up from germline, CDR1 is SGHTA and CDR2 is FQGNSA.

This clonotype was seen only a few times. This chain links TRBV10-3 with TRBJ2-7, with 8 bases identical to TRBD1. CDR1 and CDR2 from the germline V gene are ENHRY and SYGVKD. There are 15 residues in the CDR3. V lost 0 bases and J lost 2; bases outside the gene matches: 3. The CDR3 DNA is TGTGCCATCAGTGAGTCTTGGGACAGGACCTACGAGCAGTACGTC. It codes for CAISESWDRTYEQYV.

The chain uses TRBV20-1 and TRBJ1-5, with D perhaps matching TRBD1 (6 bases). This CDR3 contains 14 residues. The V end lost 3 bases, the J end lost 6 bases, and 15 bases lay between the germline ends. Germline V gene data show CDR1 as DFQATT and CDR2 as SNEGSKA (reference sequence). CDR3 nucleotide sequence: TGCAGTGCTAGCGCCCCCGGGGGCGGTCAGCCCCAGCATTTT. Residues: CSASAPGGGQPQHF.

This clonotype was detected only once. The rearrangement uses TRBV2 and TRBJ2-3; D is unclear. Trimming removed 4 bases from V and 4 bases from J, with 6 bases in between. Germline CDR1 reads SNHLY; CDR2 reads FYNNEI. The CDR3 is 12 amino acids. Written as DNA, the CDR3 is TGTGCCAGCAGTGTTTTTGCAGATACGCAGTATTTT. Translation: CASSVFADTQYF.

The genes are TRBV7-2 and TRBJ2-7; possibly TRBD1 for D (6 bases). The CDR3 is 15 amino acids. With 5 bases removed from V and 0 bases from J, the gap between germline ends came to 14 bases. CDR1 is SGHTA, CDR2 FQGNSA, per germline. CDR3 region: CASSARQATSYEQYF. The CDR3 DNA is TGTGCCAGCAGCGCTAGACAGGCTACCTCCTACGAGCAGTACTTC.

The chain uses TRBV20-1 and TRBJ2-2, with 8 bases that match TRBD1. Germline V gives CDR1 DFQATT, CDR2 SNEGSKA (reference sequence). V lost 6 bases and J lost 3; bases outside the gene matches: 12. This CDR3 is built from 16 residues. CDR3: CSASGGGTGYTGELFF. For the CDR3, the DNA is TGCAGTGCAAGTGGAGGGGGGACAGGTTACACCGGGGAGCTGTTTTTT.

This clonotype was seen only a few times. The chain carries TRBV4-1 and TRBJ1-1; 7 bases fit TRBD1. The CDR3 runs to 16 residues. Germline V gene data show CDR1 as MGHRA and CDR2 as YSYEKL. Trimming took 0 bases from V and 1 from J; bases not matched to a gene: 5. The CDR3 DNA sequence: TGCGCCAGCAGCCAAGATCGGGCAGGGGGGAACACTGAAGCTTTCTTT. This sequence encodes CASSQDRAGGNTEAFF.

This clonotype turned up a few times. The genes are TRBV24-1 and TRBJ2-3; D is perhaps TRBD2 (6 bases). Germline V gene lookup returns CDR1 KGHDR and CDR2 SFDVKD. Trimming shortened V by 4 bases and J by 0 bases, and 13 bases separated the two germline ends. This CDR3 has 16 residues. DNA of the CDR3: TGTGCCACCAGTGAAGGAGGGGTCGCTAGCACAGATACGCAGTATTTT. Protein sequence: CATSEGGVASTDTQYF.

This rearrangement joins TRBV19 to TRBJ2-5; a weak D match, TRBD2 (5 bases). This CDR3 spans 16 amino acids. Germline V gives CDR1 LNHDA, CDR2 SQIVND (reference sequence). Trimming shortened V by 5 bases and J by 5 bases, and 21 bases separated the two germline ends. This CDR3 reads CASSSRGSLRGETQYF. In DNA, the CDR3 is TGTGCCAGTAGTTCCCGCGGTTCCCTCCGAGGGGAGACCCAGTACTTC.

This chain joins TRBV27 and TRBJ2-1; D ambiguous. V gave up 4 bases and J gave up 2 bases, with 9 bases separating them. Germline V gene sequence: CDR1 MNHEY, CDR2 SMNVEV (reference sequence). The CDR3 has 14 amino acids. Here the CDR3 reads CASSSLMTYNEQFF. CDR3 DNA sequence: TGTGCCAGCAGTTCCCTGATGACCTACAATGAGCAGTTCTTC.

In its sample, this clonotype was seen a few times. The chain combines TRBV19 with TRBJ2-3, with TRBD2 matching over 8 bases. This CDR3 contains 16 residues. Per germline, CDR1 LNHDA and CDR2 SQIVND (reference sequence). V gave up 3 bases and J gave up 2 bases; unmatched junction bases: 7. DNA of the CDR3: TGTGCCAGTAGTATCCAGCGGGGGCCCTTCACAGATACGCAGTATTTT. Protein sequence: CASSIQRGPFTDTQYF.

The CDR3 reads CASSQDPGSYEQYF. The CDR3 DNA follows: TGTGCCAGCAGCCAAGATCCGGGTTCTTACGAGCAGTACTTC. The chain links TRBV3-1 to TRBJ2-7; no clear D gene. V lost 0 bases and J lost 4, with 10 bases in between. Germline lookup yields CDR1 LGHDT and CDR2 YNNKEL (reference sequence). CDR3 length: 14 amino acids.

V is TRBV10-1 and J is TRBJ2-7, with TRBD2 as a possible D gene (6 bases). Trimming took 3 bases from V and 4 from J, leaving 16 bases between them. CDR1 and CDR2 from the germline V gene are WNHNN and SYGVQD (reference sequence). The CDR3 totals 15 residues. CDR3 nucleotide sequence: TGCGCCAGCAGTGACCCCGGGGAGGCGGCTTACGAGCAGTACTTC. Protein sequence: CASSDPGEAAYEQYF.

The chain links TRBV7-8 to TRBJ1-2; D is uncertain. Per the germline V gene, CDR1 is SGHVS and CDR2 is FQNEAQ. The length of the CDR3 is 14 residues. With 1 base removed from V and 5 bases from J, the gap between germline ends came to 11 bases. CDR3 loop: CASSLEEGHYGYTF. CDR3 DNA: TGTGCCAGCAGCTTAGAAGAGGGCCATTATGGCTACACCTTC.

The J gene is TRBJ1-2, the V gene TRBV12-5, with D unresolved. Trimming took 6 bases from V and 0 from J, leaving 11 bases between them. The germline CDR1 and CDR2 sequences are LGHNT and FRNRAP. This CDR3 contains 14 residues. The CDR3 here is CASGPGGPNYGYTF. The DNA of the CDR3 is TGTGCTAGTGGCCCAGGTGGGCCTAACTATGGCTACACCTTC.

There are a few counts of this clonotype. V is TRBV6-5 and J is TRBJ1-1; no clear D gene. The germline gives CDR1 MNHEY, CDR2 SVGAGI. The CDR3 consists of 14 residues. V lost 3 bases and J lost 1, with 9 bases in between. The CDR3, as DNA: TGTGCCAGCAGTTATGATGGAGGGAACACTGAAGCTTTCTTT. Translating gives CASSYDGGNTEAFF.

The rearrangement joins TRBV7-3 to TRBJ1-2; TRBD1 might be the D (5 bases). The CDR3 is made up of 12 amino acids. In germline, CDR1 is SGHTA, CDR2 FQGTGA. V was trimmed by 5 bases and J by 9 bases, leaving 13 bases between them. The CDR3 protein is CASSAGTDSYTF. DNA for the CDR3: TGTGCCAGCAGCGCCGGGACTGATAGCTACACCTTC.

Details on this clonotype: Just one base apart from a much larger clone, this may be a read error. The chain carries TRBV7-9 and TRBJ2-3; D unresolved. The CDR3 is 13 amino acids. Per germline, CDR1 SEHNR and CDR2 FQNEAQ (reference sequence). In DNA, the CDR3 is TGTGCCAGCAGCTTTTATTCCGCCGATAGGCAGTATTTT. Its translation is CASSFYSADRQYF.

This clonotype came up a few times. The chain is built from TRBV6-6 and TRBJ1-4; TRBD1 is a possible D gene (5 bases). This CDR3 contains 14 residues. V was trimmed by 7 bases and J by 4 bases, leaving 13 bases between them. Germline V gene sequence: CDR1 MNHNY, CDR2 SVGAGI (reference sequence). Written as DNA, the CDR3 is TGTGCCAGCAACAACAGGCAGATTAATGAAAAACTGTTTTTT. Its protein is CASNNRQINEKLFF.

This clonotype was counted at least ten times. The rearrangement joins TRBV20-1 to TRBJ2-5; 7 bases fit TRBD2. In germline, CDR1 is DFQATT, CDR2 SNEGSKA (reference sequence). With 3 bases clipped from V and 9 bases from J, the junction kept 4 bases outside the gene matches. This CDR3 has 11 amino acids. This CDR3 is CSASPAGAQYF. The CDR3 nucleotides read TGCAGTGCTAGTCCTGCGGGGGCCCAGTACTTC.

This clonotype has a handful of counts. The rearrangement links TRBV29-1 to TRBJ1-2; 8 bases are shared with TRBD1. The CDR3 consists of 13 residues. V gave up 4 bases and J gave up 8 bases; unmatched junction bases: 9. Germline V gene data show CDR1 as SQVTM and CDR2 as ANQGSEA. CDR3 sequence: CSVGPGQGDGYTF. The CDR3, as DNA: TGCAGCGTTGGTCCCGGACAGGGAGACGGCTACACCTTC.